The 18 T cell receptor beta chains reported below all come from one sample, sequenced in a study of blood T cells in healthy people across ages. Together with a sample-barcoded 5' primer, a J-beta primer mix was included in a second PCR lasting roughly 7 to 11 cycles. TCRdb independently ran MiXCR on the 5' RACE reads; one entry per CDR3 protein. The table shows approximately 2,000,000 distinct CDR3 sequences, with around 40% occurring only once. Sequencing used blood. All receptors derive from a human donor in good health.

Concerning this clonotype: Its ends do not fully match the called genes, so a read error is possible. V usage is TRBV11-2 and J usage is TRBJ2-7; D may match TRBD1 or TRBD2 (6 bases each). Per germline, CDR1 SGHAT and CDR2 FQNNGV. The length of the CDR3 is 13 residues. Here the CDR3 reads CTSSKGGSYEQYF. CDR3 coding DNA: TGTACCAGCAGCAAGGGGGGCTCCTACGAGCAGTACTTC. The variable domain in full, completed from reference TRBV11-2 and TRBJ2-7, reads EAGVAQSPRYKIIEKRQSVAFWCNPISGHATLYWYQQILGQGPKLLIQFQNNGVVDDSQLPKDRFSAERLKGVDSTLKIQPAKLEDSAVYLCTSSKGGSYEQYFGPGTRLTVT.

The J gene is TRBJ2-1, the V gene TRBV6-5; 8 positions match TRBD2. Germline V lookup: CDR1 MNHEY, CDR2 SVGAGI. The CDR3 extends over 15 amino acids. Trimming took 2 bases from V and 8 from J; bases not matched to a gene: 8. CDR3 amino acids: CASSYPGLGGDEQFF. CDR3 sequence (DNA): TGTGCCAGCAGTTACCCGGGACTAGGTGGGGATGAGCAGTTCTTC.

This chain joins TRBV6-5 and TRBJ1-5; a possible D gene is TRBD1 (5 bases). Deletions cut 10 bases from V and 6 bases from J, with 16 bases between. Germline assignment: CDR1 MNHEY and CDR2 SVGAGI. CDR3 length: 13 amino acids. CDR3 protein: CATGPTSTQPQHF. CDR3 DNA sequence: TGTGCCACGGGGCCCACCTCCACTCAGCCCCAGCATTTT.

The J gene is TRBJ2-7, the V gene TRBV25-1; 8 positions match TRBD1. Germline lookup yields CDR1 MGHDK and CDR2 SYGVNS. CDR3 length equals 13 residues. The J segment lost 6 bases and the V segment lost 7 bases, leaving 8 bases of the junction unmatched. CDR3 sequence reads: CASMDQGAVEQYF. The CDR3 coding sequence is TGTGCCAGCATGGATCAGGGGGCGGTCGAGCAGTACTTC.

This clonotype was detected a few times. The gene calls are TRBV20-1 and TRBJ1-2; D call uncertain. Trimming took 0 bases from V and 6 from J, leaving 14 bases between them. The length of the CDR3 is 14 residues. Germline CDR1 reads DFQATT; CDR2 reads SNEGSKA (reference sequence). The DNA of the CDR3 is TGCAGTGCTAGAGACATCCTTGGGATCCATGGCTACACCTTC. Residues: CSARDILGIHGYTF.

This clonotype was detected a few times. This chain links TRBV6-2 or TRBV6-3 with TRBJ2-3; D gene ambiguous. The CDR3 has 12 residues. Trimming stripped 5 bases from V and 6 bases from J, with 9 bases between. Germline V gives CDR1 MNHEY, CDR2 SVGEGT. The CDR3, as DNA: TGTGCCAGCAGTGATCGGATGGATACGCAGTATTTT. Translated, it gives CASSDRMDTQYF.

This clonotype was observed many times. The rearrangement joins TRBV3-1 to TRBJ2-5; D uncertain. CDR3 size: 12 residues. Germline CDR1 is LGHDT and CDR2 is YNNKEL (reference sequence). Trimming took off 6 bases at V and 1 base at J, with 6 bases between the two ends. The CDR3 DNA is TGTGCCAGCAGTAGGACCCAAGAGACCCAGTACTTC. It yields the protein CASSRTQETQYF.

This chain joins TRBV29-1 and TRBJ2-1; 8 bases align to TRBD1. Germline V gene lookup returns CDR1 SQVTM and CDR2 ANQGSEA. This CDR3 comprises 13 residues. Losses at the gene ends were 8 bases for V and 4 bases for J; bases not matched to a gene: 7. CDR3 in amino acids: CSLGQGDYNEQFF. The CDR3 DNA follows: TGCAGCTTAGGACAGGGCGATTACAATGAGCAGTTCTTC.

The CDR3: CASSWDRVSPNGYTF. The CDR3, as DNA: TGCGCCAGCAGCTGGGACAGGGTATCCCCTAATGGCTACACCTTC. V is TRBV5-1 and J is TRBJ1-2; 9 bases map to TRBD1. Germline V lookup: CDR1 SGHRS, CDR2 YFSETQ. The ends lost 3 bases at V and 6 bases at J; junction bases unmatched: 9. This CDR3 has 15 amino acids.

The V and J genes are TRBV20-1 and TRBJ2-7; no firm D call. The J call is in doubt because the DNA end fits TRBJ2-5 better. Germline lookup yields CDR1 DFQATT and CDR2 SNEGSKA (reference sequence). The CDR3 has 15 residues. In DNA form, the CDR3 reads TGCAGTGCTAGGTATGCAGCTACACTCCAAGAGACCCAGTACTTC. Amino acid sequence: CSARYAATLQETQYF.

Of note for this clonotype: The junction differs from germline at one of its ends, possibly a read error. The chain joins TRBV20-1 to TRBJ1-4; D may be TRBD1 (6 bases). This CDR3 contains 15 residues. Germline V lookup: CDR1 DFQATT, CDR2 SNEGSKA (reference sequence). CDR3 sequence (DNA): TGCAGTACTAGAGATCTAGGGGGGCCGAATGAAAAACTGTTTTTT. Translating it yields CSTRDLGGPNEKLFF.

This clonotype was detected ten times or more. This rearrangement joins TRBV20-1 to TRBJ2-7; perhaps TRBD2 as D (5 bases). The CDR3 extends over 14 amino acids. Germline V lookup: CDR1 DFQATT, CDR2 SNEGSKA (reference sequence). Deletions cut 3 bases from V and 3 bases from J, with 15 bases between. CDR3 coding DNA: TGCAGTGCTAGCCCGAGCGGTTATCTCTACGAGCAGTACTTC. Amino acids: CSASPSGYLYEQYF.

The rearrangement uses TRBV28 and TRBJ2-4; 9 positions agree with TRBD1. The J segment lost 3 bases and the V segment lost 5 bases, leaving 2 bases of the junction unmatched. This CDR3 has 14 residues. Per the germline V gene, CDR1 is MDHEN and CDR2 is SYDVKM. CDR3 bases: TGTGCCAGCAGTCGACAGGGGGACAAAAACATTCAGTACTTC. Encoded protein: CASSRQGDKNIQYF.

Concerning this clonotype: An end of the junction differs from the germline gene, which may be a read error. This chain joins TRBV7-2 and TRBJ2-5; 7 bases line up with TRBD2. This CDR3 region has 16 residues. Germline CDR1 SGHTA, CDR2 FQGNSA. The CDR3 reads CASSLARASGQEAQYF. CDR3 sequence (DNA): TGTGCCAGCAGCTTAGCCAGGGCTAGCGGACAAGAGGCCCAGTACTTC.

The chain uses TRBV28 and TRBJ1-2, with D perhaps matching TRBD1 (6 bases). Germline V gene lookup returns CDR1 MDHEN and CDR2 SYDVKM. The CDR3 consists of 13 residues. V was cut by 4 bases and J by 4 bases, with 10 bases left in between. CDR3 DNA sequence: TGTGCCAGCAGTTGGCGGGACATCTATGGCTACACCTTC. It translates to CASSWRDIYGYTF.

The chain uses TRBV11-3 and TRBJ2-1; 12 bases agree with TRBD2. Germline V gives CDR1 SGHNT, CDR2 YENEEA. The CDR3 is 16 amino acids. The junction had 5 bases not matched to a gene; V was cut back by 3 bases and J by 5 bases. This CDR3 is CASSFRLAGDNNEQFF. The DNA for the CDR3 is TGTGCCAGCAGCTTCCGACTAGCGGGAGATAACAATGAGCAGTTCTTC.

This clonotype was detected only a few times. The V gene is TRBV28, the J gene TRBJ2-6; D uncertain. The V and J ends lost 6 bases and 0 bases respectively, with 12 bases between them. This CDR3 has 16 amino acids. From germline, CDR1 is MDHEN and CDR2 SYDVKM. CDR3 sequence: CASRLGPASGANVLTF. The CDR3 DNA is TGTGCCAGCAGACTTGGACCGGCCTCTGGGGCCAACGTCCTGACTTTC. Variable domain in full (rest from reference TRBV28 and TRBJ2-6): DVKVTQSSRYLVKRTGEKVFLECVQDMDHENMFWYRQDPGLGLRLIYFSYDVKMKEKGDIPEGYSVSREKKERFSLILESASTNQTSMYLCASRLGPASGANVLTFGAGSRLTVL.

This clonotype came up many times. The rearrangement joins TRBV7-3 to TRBJ2-3; 8 nucleotides match TRBD2. V dropped 4 bases and J dropped 2; count of bases not matched to a gene: 5. CDR1 and CDR2 (germline): SGHTA, FQGTGA. This CDR3 comprises 15 residues. CDR3 residues: CASSSSSGLTDTQYF. The DNA of the CDR3 is TGTGCCAGCAGCTCTTCTAGCGGGCTCACAGATACGCAGTATTTT.